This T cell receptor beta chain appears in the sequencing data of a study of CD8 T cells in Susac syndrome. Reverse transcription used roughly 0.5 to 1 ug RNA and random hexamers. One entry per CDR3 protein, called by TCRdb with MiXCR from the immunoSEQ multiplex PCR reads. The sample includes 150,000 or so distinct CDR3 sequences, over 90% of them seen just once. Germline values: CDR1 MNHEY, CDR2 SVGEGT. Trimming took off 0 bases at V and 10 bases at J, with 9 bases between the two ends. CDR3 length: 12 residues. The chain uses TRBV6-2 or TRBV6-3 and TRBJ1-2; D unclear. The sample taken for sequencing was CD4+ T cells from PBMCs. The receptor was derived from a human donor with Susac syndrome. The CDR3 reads CASSYSMGFYTF. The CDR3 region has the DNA TGTGCCAGCAGTTACTCGATGGGTTTCTACACCTTC.